These 14 T cell receptor beta chains came from one sample sequenced in a study of T cell repertoires in cytomegalovirus infection. One entry per CDR3 protein results from TCRdb running MiXCR on the reads. The sample lists about 440,000 distinct CDR3 sequences, approximately 33% occurring once. Sequencing was performed on PBMCs. Receptors originate from a human donor in good health (CMV status not recorded). Some clones in this sample may be carry-over from other donors' samples.

In this sample, this clonotype turned up many times. This chain joins TRBV7-2 and TRBJ1-3; D might be TRBD1 (6 bases). The CDR3 consists of 15 residues. Germline values: CDR1 SGHTA, CDR2 FQGNSA. Trimming took off 0 bases at V and 7 bases at J, with 13 bases between the two ends. CDR3 coding DNA: TGTGCCAGCAGCTTAGCGCAGGGGTTGTTTAACACCATATATTTT. Protein product: CASSLAQGLFNTIYF.

The table lists this clonotype with many counts. The chain combines TRBV13 with TRBJ1-3; D is ambiguous. CDR3 length: 14 residues. CDR1 is PRHDT and CDR2 is FYEKMQ in the germline V gene (reference sequence). Trimming took 4 bases from V and 0 from J, leaving 7 bases between them. CDR3 protein: CASSYSGSGNTIYF. The DNA of the CDR3 is TGTGCCAGCAGCTATTCAGGCTCTGGAAACACCATATATTTT.

Turning to this clonotype: One end of the junction is discordant with germline, which a read error may explain. This chain links TRBV4-1 with TRBJ1-1; D remains unclear. CDR1 is MGHRA and CDR2 is YSYEKL in the germline V gene. CDR3 size: 15 residues. The chain's CDR3 is CDSSKDDNAGTEAFF. The CDR3 DNA follows: TGCGACAGCAGCAAAGACGACAATGCGGGTACTGAAGCTTTCTTT.

This clonotype showed up many times. The chain carries TRBV4-1 and TRBJ2-2; the D is unclear. V lost 1 base to trimming and J lost 7 bases, with 4 bases between them. Germline lookup yields CDR1 MGHRA and CDR2 YSYEKL. The CDR3 covers 12 residues. CDR3 DNA: TGCGCCAGCAGCCAAGTTGGCGGGGAGCTGTTTTTT. Encoded protein: CASSQVGGELFF.

The chain employs TRBV7-2 and TRBJ1-3; D is uncertain. CDR1 and CDR2 (germline): SGHTA, FQGNSA. The V and J ends lost 5 bases and 3 bases respectively, with 11 bases between them. This CDR3 region has 14 residues. DNA for the CDR3: TGTGCCAGCAGCCCCAGTATTGTTGGAAACACCATATATTTT. Its translation: CASSPSIVGNTIYF.

The chain joins TRBV7-9 to TRBJ1-1, with 7 bases aligning to TRBD1. The CDR3 length is 19 residues. CDR1 is SEHNR, CDR2 FQNEAQ, per germline (reference sequence). The J segment lost 1 base and the V segment lost 0 bases, leaving 14 bases of the junction unmatched. CDR3 sequence reads: CASSLASLGDRARNTEAFF. CDR3 nucleotides: TGTGCCAGCAGCTTAGCCAGCCTGGGAGACAGGGCCCGGAACACTGAAGCTTTCTTT.

Comment on this clonotype: At one end, the junction sequence differs from germline, possibly due to a read error. V gene TRBV19 combines with J gene TRBJ2-2; either TRBD1 or TRBD2 may fit D (5 bases each). From germline, CDR1 is LNHDA and CDR2 SQIVND (reference sequence). CDR3 length equals 14 residues. The CDR3 region is CASSMSRYTGALFF. CDR3 DNA: TGTGCCAGTAGTATGTCCCGATACACCGGGGCGCTGTTTTTT. Filled out from reference TRBV19 and TRBJ2-2, the complete variable domain reads DGGITQSPKYLFRKEGQNVTLSCEQNLNHDAMYWYRQDPGQGLRLIYYSQIVNDFQKGDIAEGYSVSREKKESFPLTVTSAQKNPTAFYLCASSMSRYTGALFFGEGSRLTVL.

This clonotype was found many times. This chain joins TRBV7-2 and TRBJ1-1; no reliable D call. CDR1 and CDR2 (germline): SGHTA, FQGNSA. The CDR3 consists of 15 residues. Trimming cost V 3 bases and J 7 bases, with 18 bases left between them. CDR3 DNA sequence: TGTGCCAGCAGCTTTGGTGGTGGATGGAAGGGTGAAGCTTTCTTT. Its protein product is CASSFGGGWKGEAFF. Using reference TRBV7-2 and TRBJ1-1 for the parts outside the CDR3, the full variable domain is GAGVSQSPSNKVTEKGKDVELRCDPISGHTALYWYRQSLGQGLEFLIYFQGNSAPDKSGLPSDRFSAERTGGSVSTLTIQRTQQEDSAVYLCASSFGGGWKGEAFFGQGTRLTVV.

J is TRBJ1-3 and V is TRBV6-1, with D possibly TRBD1 on 5 matching bases. Looked up from germline, CDR1 is MNHNS and CDR2 is SASEGT. The CDR3 has 17 amino acids. Trimming pared 5 bases from V and 0 bases from J, leaving 17 bases between. CDR3: CASSPGTSSSSGNTIYF. CDR3 nucleotide sequence: TGTGCCAGCAGTCCCGGGACGAGTTCAAGCTCTGGAAACACCATATATTTT.

This clonotype was picked up one time. A single base separates this from a much larger clone, so it may be a read error. The V gene is TRBV7-8, the J gene TRBJ2-2, with D perhaps matching TRBD1 (6 bases). The CDR3 is 15 amino acids. The germline gives CDR1 SGHVS, CDR2 FQNEAQ. Trimming removed 4 bases from V and 5 bases from J, with 14 bases in between. The CDR3 DNA follows: TGTGCCAGCAGCTCATTACAGGGCAATACCGGGGAGCTGTTTTTT. Its protein is CASSSLQGNTGELFF.

Ten or more counts support this clonotype. At one of its ends the junction is not consistent with the germline gene, which may arise from a read error. J is TRBJ2-2 and V is TRBV7-7, with D hard to call. The CDR3 is 15 residues long. Germline-derived CDR1 and CDR2 are SSHAT and FNYEAQ (reference sequence). The CDR3 bases are TGTGCTAGCAGCTTAGAACCTTATAACACCGGGGAGCTGTTTTTT. This codes for CASSLEPYNTGELFF.

This clonotype was recorded at least ten times. The chain combines TRBV4-1 with TRBJ1-1, with D uncertain. Germline V gene sequence: CDR1 MGHRA, CDR2 YSYEKL. Trimming pared 4 bases from V and 4 bases from J, leaving 19 bases between. This CDR3 contains 16 residues. The CDR3 nucleotides are TGCGCCAGCAGCCCACCGGGCCGCCTACCGGGCACTGAAGCTTTCTTT. This gives the protein CASSPPGRLPGTEAFF.

Notes on this clonotype: A much larger clone is a single base away; this may be a read error. The rearrangement uses TRBV11-2 and TRBJ1-5; 10 positions match TRBD1. The CDR3 runs to 15 residues. Germline assignment: CDR1 SGHAT and CDR2 FQNNGV. In DNA form, the CDR3 reads TGTGCCAGCAGCCCCGGGACAGGGGCCTATCAGCCCCAGAATTTT. This encodes CASSPGTGAYQPQNF. The full variable domain, completed using reference TRBV11-2 and TRBJ1-5, is EAGVAQSPRYKIIEKRQSVAFWCNPISGHATLYWYQQILGQGPKLLIQFQNNGVVDDSQLPKDRFSAERLKGVDSTLKIQPAKLEDSAVYLCASSPGTGAYQPQNFGDGTRLSIL.

This clonotype was detected many times. The chain recombines TRBV7-2 with TRBJ1-4, with 8 positions matching TRBD1. The CDR3 runs to 15 residues. CDR1 is SGHTA, CDR2 FQGNSA, per germline. The trim removed 2 bases at V and 8 bases at J, leaving 7 bases unmatched. The CDR3 DNA reads TGTGCCAGCAGCTTAAGGACAGGGAGAAGAGAAAAACTGTTTTTT. It is translated as CASSLRTGRREKLFF.